These 12 T cell receptor beta chains were all obtained from the same sample, sequenced in a study of regulatory T cells in long-lasting Graves disease. Building the TCR beta libraries relied on iRepertoire HTBI primers, and CDR3 regions underwent Arm-PCR. Each CDR3 protein gets one entry after TCRdb re-called the multiplex PCR reads with MiXCR. The sample includes 300,000 to 500,000 distinct CDR3 sequences, about 20% seen only once; the top ten take around 20%. Time point denoted: persistent/refractory GD, antithyroid drugs over 5 years with positive TRAb. Making the TCR library involved RNA that had been extracted from PBMCs. The input for sequencing was peripheral blood mononuclear cells (PBMCs), taken when the disease was refractory, from a patient treated with antithyroid drugs. These receptors were obtained from a female donor with Graves disease.

In its sample, this clonotype was seen many times. This sequence joins TRBV7-2 and TRBJ1-2; D is perhaps TRBD1 (6 bases). The V and J ends lost 2 bases and 4 bases respectively, with 11 bases between them. CDR1 and CDR2 from the germline V gene are SGHTA and FQGNSA. The CDR3 is 14 amino acids. CDR3 coding DNA: TGTGCCAGCAGCTTACGCGGACAGTTCTATGGCTACACCTTC. Its protein product is CASSLRGQFYGYTF.

This clonotype was seen repeatedly, ten times or more. The rearrangement links TRBV27 to TRBJ2-2; TRBD1 is a possible D gene (6 bases). The V gene's germline CDR1 is MNHEY and CDR2 SMNVEV (reference sequence). V was cut by 6 bases and J by 6 bases, with 14 bases left in between. The CDR3 is 14 amino acids. The CDR3 DNA is TGTGCCAGCAGGATAGGAACAGGGTCCGGGGAGCTGTTTTTT. Translation: CASRIGTGSGELFF.

V and J are TRBV6-2 or TRBV6-3 and TRBJ2-4; D call uncertain. V lost 2 bases to trimming and J lost 0 bases, with 11 bases between them. The CDR3 loop spans 16 amino acids. Germline V gene lookup returns CDR1 MNHEY and CDR2 SVGEGT. In nucleotides, the CDR3 is TGTGCCAGCAGTTACAGACGGCCTTTAGCCAAAAACATTCAGTACTTC. As protein: CASSYRRPLAKNIQYF.

This clonotype has at least ten counts. CDR3 loop: CASSGFWDTEAFF. The CDR3 DNA sequence: TGTGCCAGCAGTGGGTTCTGGGACACTGAAGCTTTCTTT. This chain links TRBV2 with TRBJ1-1; D remains unclear. The CDR3 sequence is 13 residues long. Germline CDR1 reads SNHLY; CDR2 reads FYNNEI. V dropped 4 bases and J dropped 3 bases, with 9 bases sitting between them.

This clonotype was seen many times. The V call is TRBV2, the J call TRBJ1-2, with D maybe TRBD1 (6 bases). The CDR3 extends over 12 amino acids. Trimming took off 3 bases at V and 4 bases at J, with 6 bases between the two ends. Per the germline V gene, CDR1 is SNHLY and CDR2 is FYNNEI. The CDR3 protein is CASSEDSYGYTF. The CDR3 region has the DNA TGTGCCAGCAGTGAGGACAGCTATGGCTACACCTTC.

This clonotype has ten or more counts. The rearrangement links TRBV27 to TRBJ2-7, with D unclear. CDR1 and CDR2 from the germline V gene are MNHEY and SMNVEV (reference sequence). The CDR3 extends over 14 amino acids. V was cut by 5 bases and J by 2 bases, with 13 bases left in between. The CDR3 sequence is CASSLSGYTYEQYF. The CDR3 coding sequence is TGTGCCAGCAGTCTCTCGGGCTACACCTACGAGCAGTACTTC.

The rearrangement uses TRBV5-8 and TRBJ2-1, with 9 bases fitting TRBD2. Germline V gene data show CDR1 as SGHTS and CDR2 as YDEGEE. CDR3 length: 15 amino acids. J lost 5 bases, V lost 2 bases, and 5 bases had no gene match. The CDR3 protein is CASSFRGRGDNEQFF. DNA of the CDR3: TGTGCCAGCAGCTTTCGCGGGAGGGGGGACAATGAGCAGTTCTTC.

As to this clonotype: Just one base apart from a much larger clone, this may be a read error. The conserved phenylalanine or tryptophan is not found at the CDR3 terminus, so this likely reflects a read error. The CDR3 region is CASSLGALGYGYTL. The CDR3 DNA reads TGTGCCAGCAGCTTAGGTGCCTTGGGGTATGGCTACACCCTC. The chain links TRBV11-2 to TRBJ1-2; no definite D call. V shed 1 base and J shed 5 bases, with 11 bases lying between them. The CDR3 is 14 amino acids. In germline, CDR1 is SGHAT, CDR2 FQNNGV.

This clonotype was recorded many times. CDR3 protein: CASSPPPPGNEKLFF. Written as DNA, the CDR3 is TGTGCCAGCAGTCCCCCTCCCCCTGGGAATGAAAAACTGTTTTTT. The V gene is TRBV2, the J gene TRBJ1-4; D ambiguous. The germline V gene has CDR1 SNHLY and CDR2 FYNNEI. Trimming took 5 bases from V and 5 from J, leaving 15 bases between them. The CDR3 covers 15 residues.

The chain combines TRBV6-1 with TRBJ2-1; TRBD2 matches 8 bases. Germline loops: CDR1 MNHNS, CDR2 SASEGT. V dropped 7 bases and J dropped 0; count of bases not matched to a gene: 8. This CDR3 spans 16 amino acids. DNA of the CDR3: TGTGCCAGCACCTCCCTGACTAGCGACTCCTACAATGAGCAGTTCTTC. It yields the protein CASTSLTSDSYNEQFF.

This rearrangement joins TRBV18 to TRBJ2-7; no firm D call. Per germline, CDR1 KGHSH and CDR2 LQKENI. The CDR3 has 13 residues. Trimming left V 0 bases short and J 6 bases short, with 9 bases between. The CDR3 protein is CASSPPMETEQYF. In nucleotides, the CDR3 is TGTGCCAGCTCACCACCAATGGAGACCGAGCAGTACTTC. The whole variable domain, remainder taken from reference TRBV18 and TRBJ2-7, is NAGVMQNPRHLVRRRGQEARLRCSPMKGHSHVYWYRQLPEEGLKFMVYLQKENIIDESGMPKERFSAEFPKEGPSILRIQQVVRGDSAAYFCASSPPMETEQYFGPGTRLTVT.

The rearrangement joins TRBV15 to TRBJ2-5; 9 bases agree with TRBD1. CDR1 is LNHNV and CDR2 is YYDKDF in the germline V gene (reference sequence). V lost 1 base, J lost 2 bases, and 8 bases stayed unmatched. This CDR3 spans 17 amino acids. The CDR3 sequence: CATSRAFRDRAQETQYF. For the CDR3, the DNA is TGTGCCACCAGCAGAGCCTTCCGGGACAGGGCTCAAGAGACCCAGTACTTC.